The present T cell receptor (beta chain) was sequenced within a study of T cells in Graves' hyperthyroidism and ophthalmopathy. Study findings and constraints: The blood repertoire included most of the expanded thyroid clonotypes above 0.001. Using 13 V-J features, a model discriminated ophthalmopathy from stable hyperthyroidism.

The investigators amplified TCR beta CDR3 regions from RNA transcripts. An initial round of RT-PCR targeting the TCR CDR3 relied on the HTBI primer set. One entry per CDR3 protein results from TCRdb running MiXCR on the multiplex PCR reads. The data contain 500,000 to 600,000 distinct CDR3 sequences, around 42% of them seen just once; the ten biggest clones take up under 20%. This clonotype was detected a few times. Its cognate antigen is unknown. Exclusion of a patient resulted from uncontrolled infection, other autoimmune disease, pregnancy or lactation. The study based diagnoses on clinical symptoms, serum thyroxine and TRAb, thyroid ultrasound and orbital computed tomography. The CDR3 is 14 amino acids. Germline assignment: CDR1 KGHDR and CDR2 SFDVKD. Trimming took off 2 bases at V and 10 bases at J, with 16 bases between the two ends.

The TCR was taken from an adult woman with Graves' disease, either hyperthyroidism or ophthalmopathy (not recorded which). Material for sequencing was peripheral blood or thyroid tissue (not recorded which). V is TRBV24-1 and J is TRBJ1-1; D unclear. DNA for the CDR3: TGTGCCACCAGTGATTCCTCCTGGTCCCGGAGAGCTTTCTTT. Protein product: CATSDSSWSRRAFF.